This T cell receptor (beta chain) was captured in a study of cytomegalovirus exposure and HLA in healthy donors (dated by TCRdb to about 2017). A note on the overall study: In an earlier analysis of 550 to 750 of the donors, approximately 300 Gb of sequence data and some 100 million unique TCR beta sequences from about 190 million T cells were reported. Because of strong linkage in the cohort, roughly five DR-DQ haplotypes were treated as single units for association and clustering. Of the approximately 370 genotyped donors, 75% to 85% were placed in the genetic ancestry cluster associated with self-reported Caucasian donors. The study was designed to test whether signatures of past pathogen exposure could be identified by cataloging public T cell receptors. The study profiled the T cell repertoires of around 700 subjects by immunosequencing and related them to cytomegalovirus serostatus. Among 300 to 500 genotyped donors of the cohort, an average of around 220,000 unique TCR beta nucleotide sequences was sequenced per donor, of which about 19% were non-productive. HLA typing covered class I and class II loci at four-digit resolution. A later genetic analysis took genome-wide SNP genotypes for about 65% of the roughly 670 donors and used that subset as a discovery cohort. In addition to the first cohort of 650 to 800 subjects, a separate validation cohort of around 110 different subjects was used. In the later analysis, no new phenotypic data were used to find candidate immune exposures; instead, reliance was placed on TCR beta sequences and their occurrence across donors. An early release covering some 640 HLA-typed donors comprised 250 to 350 gigabases of sequencing data and 65 million to 100 million unique TCR sequences. All discovery cohort repertoires had been generated on a single sequencing platform. The number of donors typed differed by locus, with roughly 629-640 for A, B, C, DRB1 and DQB1, about 500 for DQA1, 606 for DPA1, and around 450 for DPB1. To study patterns of TCR occurrence, a later analysis re-analyzed previously published TCR beta repertoires from 700 or so donors and added high-resolution HLA genotyping. High-throughput TCR immunosequencing, statistical association of individual TCRs with disease status, and machine learning were combined to predict cytomegalovirus infection status. Donor age, sex, ethnicity and CMV serostatus were collected together with the repertoire data. To decide whether each TCR beta V gene segment behaved as functional or pseudogenic, an earlier analysis of some 570 of the donors relied on high-throughput TCR beta sequencing. The study at large found these results: Presence/absence analyses assumed roughly uniform sequencing depth across donors, an assumption that may not hold. The study gave a list of around 170 TCR beta chains associated with cytomegalovirus. Some IMGT-functional V segments, including TRBV6-2 and TRBV6-3, could not be distinguished by the 87-base-pair reads and were therefore excluded. According to a later genetic analysis, donors in an Asian-associated ancestry cluster had fewer N-insertions in productive TCRs than the approximately 610-donor mean. Broadly in line with IMGT annotations, most TCR beta V segments showed up in productive rearrangements about 87% or about 30% of the time in an earlier analysis of roughly 590 of the donors. A later analysis found that most CMV-associated TCR beta chains appeared HLA-restricted, with HLA associations seemingly driven largely by CMV exposure. A later analysis reported that several top co-occurrence clusters appeared linked to parvovirus B19, influenza, CMV and Epstein-Barr virus. It was suggested by the authors that the approach could potentially be generalized to other disease states and immunological phenotypes. Across donors, most TCR sequences were observed very rarely, whereas some public TCRs were present in many individuals. Correlated functional status among segregating V segments might reflect linkage disequilibrium, but an unknown experimental factor could not be ruled out. When HLA alleles, especially DR and DQ, strongly co-occurred, attributing TCR associations to individual alleles was difficult. The classifier was reported to diagnose cytomegalovirus status with high specificity and sensitivity in both the original and validation cohorts. A further reported finding was that TCR beta sequences accurately predicted the HLA-A and HLA-B alleles for most subjects in the first cohort. Only TCR beta chains were sequenced in this cohort, and the absence of alpha or paired-chain data limited detectable features. Immune exposure information for the cohort was limited to CMV serostatus. According to a later analysis, TCR association rates differed among HLA loci, with DRB1 alleles showing the most associated TCRs and HLA-C alleles showing the fewest. In a later analysis, HLA-associated TCR beta chains were found to be more clonally expanded and to have lower generation probabilities than equally common non-associated chains. Because some donors lacked HLA typing at each locus, the association tests relied only on the typed subset. A group of highly shared sequence variants was considered likely to be a technical artifact of the sequencing pipeline. In vitro tests confirmed that a few of the cytomegalovirus-associated TCR beta chains recognize cytomegalovirus antigens. A later genetic analysis associated a missense DCLRE1C variant with V-gene and J-gene trimming of TCR beta chains, and an independent cohort replicated the association. The earlier analysis of 587 of the donors excluded approximately 15 rarely observed V segments, including chromosome 9 orphons, because counts were too low. At a false discovery rate of 0.05, a later analysis linked 15,000 to 20,000 TCR beta sequences to specific HLA alleles.

About this clone: Its antigen specificity is not known. Per-base qualities were not stored, and no clone one base away is much larger. This same CDR3 is encoded by further DNA sequences in the sample.

From a lookup of the germline V gene, CDR1 and CDR2 are SGHRS and YFSETQ. V and J are truncated by 0 bases and 4 bases respectively, leaving an intervening sequence of 11 bases. Spanning cysteine to phenylalanine, the CDR3 consists of 14 amino acids. The sequence is cut down to CDR3 DNA, 42 bases in frame from base 1. The cohort comprised some 700 healthy bone marrow donors. At the time of sampling, all cohort members were nominally healthy, though unrecorded immune exposures were likely present. The donor tested CMV seropositive, placing the donor among the 290 or so seropositive members of the cohort. Each donor provided a peripheral blood sample, and peripheral blood mononuclear cells were used for TCR beta sequencing. Genomic DNA was extracted from the blood cell samples with the Qiagen DNeasy Blood Extraction Kit. Library preparation employed the immunoSEQ multiplex PCR assay. A mixture of 60 forward primers for TCR Vbeta segments and 13 reverse primers for TCR Jbeta segments was used in the multiplex PCR. The CDR3 region of rearranged TCR beta genes was amplified from genomic DNA by a multiplex PCR assay. Amplified TCR beta libraries were sequenced as 87-base-pair reads on the Illumina HiSeq System. Per the source publication's procedure: Across the 700 or so repertoires, a later analysis counted 78 million or so unique TCR beta chains, around 11 million of which were shared by at least two donors. A nearest-neighbor algorithm error-corrected the raw reads and collapsed the reads into unique sequences, merging closely related sequences to remove PCR and sequencing errors. CDR3 sequences were aligned to IMGT reference sequences to assign V, D and J gene segments. For a sequence to be retained, at least a six-nucleotide match to both a V gene segment and a J gene segment was required. Rearrangements were classified as productive when the CDR3 lacked stop codons and remained in frame with V and J, and all other rearrangements were classified as non-productive. CDR3 was defined by IMGT convention, running from the second conserved V-encoded cysteine to the conserved J-encoded phenylalanine. The earlier analysis of about 500 of the donors excluded sequences that lacked an unambiguous match to a single V gene segment. An earlier analysis of some 500 of the donors classified V segments as functional when productive rearrangements were above 56.7% and as segregating when the standard deviation between donors was above 5%. A statistical classification framework was built for diagnosing cytomegalovirus status from the catalog of TCR beta chain sequences. V and J gene assignment, in a later analysis, came from comparing TCR nucleotide sequences with IMGT/GENE-DB human TR gene sequences. The TCRdist pipeline was used in a later analysis to assign CDR3 sequences and most-parsimonious VDJ recombination scenarios. In a later analysis, every TCR beta chain was defined by the combination of its CDR3 amino acid sequence and its V-gene family, and reads without a unique V-gene family were dropped. To address suspected cross-contamination and a sequencing artifact, a later analysis removed several hundred highly shared, low-generation-probability nucleotide sequences. For each public chain, a later analysis derived a clonal expansion index from normalized ranks of inferred template counts within each repertoire. A later analysis computed generation probabilities with a VDJ recombination model fitted to out-of-frame rearrangements, and checked the results against IGoR. In a later analysis, hypergeometric tests were used to score TCR-TCR, TCR-HLA and TCR-CMV co-occurrence, with a repertoire-size bias correction applied to TCR pairs. To estimate false discovery rates, a later analysis permuted the HLA or CMV assignments 20 times. In a later analysis, co-occurring TCRs were grouped using DBSCAN, and TCRdist sequence similarity was added for clustering within HLA-allele-positive subsets. Repertoires with fewer than 30,000 or more than 120,000 public chains were left out of co-occurrence clustering, as were about 5 repertoires with anomalous nucleotide sharing. In TCRdb, the immuneACCESS table is reduced to in-frame sequences with V and J assigned. These tables do not hold every clone; where another copy was compared, an unresolved V gene accounts for under half, and the others remain unexplained. V and J calls and clone size are given by that table; D and trimming were obtained from the DNA. The sample yields approximately 130,000 clones; 85% were counted once. Of the sample, about 6.7% is held by the ten largest clones.

The origin of this receptor is a woman aged 30 to 39 in good health and CMV-seropositive. Sequenced: PBMCs. Here the chain combines TRBV5-1 and TRBJ2-7; 6 matching bases give a weak D call of TRBD2. CDR3 protein: CASSLAGDAYEQYF. The bases are TGCGCCAGCAGCTTGGCGGGAGATGCGTACGAGCAGTACTTC.